The next 8 T cell receptor beta chains were all read from a single sample in a study of control samples from healthy donors and cancer patients. Profiled with immunoSEQ multiplex PCR; TCRdb holds only in-frame clones, not every one. Among roughly 140,000 clones listed, roughly 92% were seen once. Specimen: blood. All receptors come from a man between 50 and 59 years old in good health.

This clone has a single count. The chain carries TRBV7-3 and TRBJ2-7, with 7 bases that match TRBD1. This CDR3 region has 16 residues. V lost 5 bases and J lost 3; bases outside the gene matches: 13. In germline, CDR1 is SGHTA, CDR2 FQGTGA. CDR3 bases: TGTGCCAGCAGCCCCTATGGTGGGGACAGCGACTACGAGCAGTACTTC. The encoded protein is CASSPYGGDSDYEQYF.

This clone has only a few counts. The chain employs TRBV11-2 and TRBJ2-2; TRBD2 matches 7 bases. The CDR3 has 15 amino acids. Germline CDR1 and CDR2: SGHAT and FQNNGV. Trimming removed 0 bases from V and 5 bases from J; junction bases left unmatched: 3. In nucleotides, the CDR3 is TGTGCCAGCAGCTTAGATACCGGGAGGACCGGGGAGCTGTTTTTT. Amino acids: CASSLDTGRTGELFF.

The DNA for the CDR3 is TGTGCCAGCAGTCGCGGACTAGCGGGAGCCCCTTACAATGAGCAGTTCTTC. Protein product: CASSRGLAGAPYNEQFF. The V and J genes are TRBV28 and TRBJ2-1, with 13 positions matching TRBD2. Germline CDR1 reads MDHEN; CDR2 reads SYDVKM. This CDR3 contains 17 residues. V was clipped by 5 bases and J by 4 bases; unmatched bases: 8.

V is TRBV6-5 and J is TRBJ1-2; maybe TRBD1 (5 bases). CDR3 length equals 13 residues. Germline values: CDR1 MNHEY, CDR2 SVGAGI. Trimming removed 8 bases at V and 0 bases at J, with 10 bases between. This CDR3 reads CASSGPTNYGYTF. CDR3 sequence (DNA): TGTGCCAGCTCAGGGCCCACTAACTATGGCTACACCTTC.

V is TRBV5-1 and J is TRBJ2-1; D is unclear. Germline V CDR1 and CDR2: SGHRS, YFSETQ. The CDR3 is made up of 11 amino acids. The germline V and J ends were trimmed by 0 bases and 9 bases, with 4 bases remaining between them. CDR3 residues: CASSLEVEQFF. DNA for the CDR3: TGCGCCAGCAGCTTGGAAGTTGAGCAGTTCTTC.

This chain joins TRBV25-1 and TRBJ2-3; D is tentatively TRBD1 or TRBD2 (6 bases each). CDR3 length: 13 amino acids. Per germline, CDR1 MGHDK and CDR2 SYGVNS. The V and J ends lost 3 bases and 8 bases respectively, with 12 bases between them. CDR3 sequence (DNA): TGTGCCAGCAGTGAGAGGAGGGGGGTTACGCAGTATTTT. It encodes CASSERRGVTQYF.

The chain employs TRBV14 and TRBJ2-1, with a weak D call TRBD2 (6 bases). Trimming pared 5 bases from V and 4 bases from J, leaving 12 bases between. CDR1 and CDR2 from the germline V gene are SGHDN and FVKESK. CDR3 size: 14 residues. The CDR3 region is CASSSRDFYNEQFF. The CDR3 DNA sequence: TGTGCCAGCAGCTCCCGGGACTTTTACAATGAGCAGTTCTTC.

The rearrangement uses TRBV6-5 and TRBJ2-7; D not certain. Germline-derived CDR1 and CDR2 are MNHEY and SVGAGI. The CDR3 sequence is 13 residues long. V was clipped by 6 bases and J by 6 bases, with 15 bases between them. This CDR3 is CASRLTGTREQYF. DNA of the CDR3: TGTGCCAGCAGACTCACTGGAACTCGCGAGCAGTACTTC.